This T cell receptor (beta chain) was recovered during a study of OX40 agonist ivuxolimab in advanced cancers. CDR1 and CDR2 from the germline V gene are MNHEY and SMNVEV (reference sequence). The CDR3 is 17 residues long. The V segment lost 6 bases and the J segment 1 base; nucleotides outside the gene matches: 9. Generated by immunoSEQ multiplex PCR, the TCRdb table keeps only in-frame clones and is missing some. The sample consists of about 55,000 clones, approximately 80% of them appearing once. Systemic immunosuppression or a history of autoimmune disease excluded patients. The chain joins TRBV27 to TRBJ2-2; TRBD2 agrees at 9 bases. The sample was CD4+ or CD8+ T cells sorted from blood, taken in a trial of the OX40 agonist ivuxolimab. This sequence was found in an adult with an advanced solid tumor such as melanoma, head and neck, liver or kidney cancer. The CDR3 reads CASSSFRLAENTGELFF. The CDR3 bases are TGTGCCAGCAGCTCCTTCCGACTAGCGGAGAACACCGGGGAGCTGTTTTTT.